Listed here are 32 T cell receptor beta chains from one sample, sequenced in a study of shared clonotypes between healthy human individuals. Clones were sequenced by immunoSEQ multiplex PCR, and TCRdb holds only the in-frame ones, with some missing. In the table there are about 500,000 clones, roughly four fifths of which are singletons. Sequenced input: PBMCs. The receptors originated from a woman between 40 and 50 years old in good health. Some clones in this sample may be carry-over from other donors' samples.

The V gene is TRBV5-6, the J gene TRBJ2-7; D is unresolved. Looked up from germline, CDR1 is SGHDT and CDR2 is YYEEEE. This CDR3 comprises 13 residues. Trimming shortened V by 2 bases and J by 7 bases, and 13 bases separated the two germline ends. CDR3 loop: CASSFGAGLEQYF. The CDR3 DNA reads as TGTGCCAGCAGCTTTGGTGCAGGCCTTGAGCAGTACTTC. The full variable domain, rest sourced from reference TRBV5-6 and TRBJ2-7, is DAGVTQSPTHLIKTRGQQVTLRCSPKSGHDTVSWYQQALGQGPQFIFQYYEEEERQRGNFPDRFSGHQFPNYSSELNVNALLLGDSALYLCASSFGAGLEQYFGPGTRLTVT.

This clone was counted between two and nine times. This chain uses TRBV7-2 with TRBJ2-4; possibly TRBD2 for D (6 bases). V was trimmed by 3 bases and J by 8 bases, leaving 14 bases between them. CDR1 is SGHTA and CDR2 is FQGNSA in the germline V gene. The CDR3 runs to 14 residues. This CDR3 reads CASSFQGLVDIQYF. CDR3 in DNA: TGTGCCAGCAGCTTTCAGGGACTGGTAGACATTCAGTACTTC.

The rearrangement links TRBV28 to TRBJ2-6; weak D call: TRBD2 (7 bases). Germline V gene sequence: CDR1 MDHEN, CDR2 SYDVKM. V shed 8 bases and J shed 4 bases, with 15 bases lying between them. The CDR3 is 15 residues long. The CDR3 sequence: CASLGGVSGANVLTF. The CDR3, as DNA: TGTGCCAGCCTAGGGGGGGTCTCCGGGGCCAACGTCCTGACTTTC.

The sample holds a few counts of this clone. The CDR3 spells CASSSPDSTQYF. CDR3 bases: TGTGCCAGCAGTTCCCCGGACTCGACCCAGTACTTC. This chain links TRBV6-6 with TRBJ2-5; D is possibly TRBD2 (5 bases). This CDR3 contains 12 residues. V lost 4 bases and J lost 7, with 10 bases in between. Germline V CDR1 and CDR2: MNHNY, SVGAGI (reference sequence).

This clone was counted between two and nine times. The rearrangement joins TRBV10-3 to TRBJ1-1; 8 nucleotides agree with TRBD1. The CDR3 is made up of 14 amino acids. Germline V gives CDR1 ENHRY, CDR2 SYGVKD. The V and J ends lost 2 bases and 5 bases, in that order; junction bases with no gene match: 4. The CDR3 is CAISETTGETEAFF. The CDR3 nucleotides read TGTGCCATCAGTGAGACGACAGGGGAAACTGAAGCTTTCTTT.

The rearrangement uses TRBV13 and TRBJ2-7; no definite D call. The CDR3 runs 12 residues. The germline gives CDR1 PRHDT, CDR2 FYEKMQ (reference sequence). V dropped 3 bases and J dropped 4 bases, with 7 bases sitting between them. The chain's CDR3 is CASSFAQYEQYF. CDR3 sequence (DNA): TGTGCCAGCAGCTTTGCCCAATACGAGCAGTACTTC.

This clone was detected only once. The gene calls are TRBV29-1 and TRBJ2-6; 7 bases map to TRBD1. The end of the DNA aligns better with TRBJ2-4, so the J call may be wrong. Per the germline V gene, CDR1 is SQVTM and CDR2 is ANQGSEA. The CDR3 contains 12 residues. For the CDR3, the DNA is TGCAGCGTTGAAGGGGACAGAAACATTCAGTACTTC. Amino acid sequence: CSVEGDRNIQYF.

In its sample, this clone was seen a few times. A much bigger clone sits one base away, suggesting this may be a read error. The CDR3 does not end in the conserved phenylalanine or tryptophan, so this is likely a read error. The chain uses TRBV5-1 and TRBJ1-2, with 10 bases fitting TRBD1. J was trimmed by 9 bases and V by 4 bases; bases with no gene match: 6. This CDR3 comprises 13 residues. Germline assignment: CDR1 SGHRS and CDR2 YFSETQ. The CDR3 DNA reads as TGCGCCAGCAGCACAGGGACAGGGGAGAGCTACACCTCC. As protein: CASSTGTGESYTS.

The chain employs TRBV6-5 and TRBJ2-1; TRBD2 agrees at 10 bases. This CDR3 has 16 amino acids. CDR1 is MNHEY and CDR2 is SVGAGI in the germline V gene. V lost 2 bases, J lost 8 bases, and 9 bases stayed unmatched. The CDR3 sequence: CASSYLRTSGLDEQFF. CDR3 DNA sequence: TGTGCCAGCAGTTACCTCCGGACTAGCGGTCTCGATGAGCAGTTCTTC.

About this clone itself: This likely reflects a read error, since a far larger clone is one base away. The chain joins TRBV9 to TRBJ2-3; the D is unclear. Germline V lookup: CDR1 SGDLS, CDR2 YYNGEE. V gave up 3 bases and J gave up 5 bases, with 7 bases separating them. The length of the CDR3 is 12 residues. Here the CDR3 reads CASSARIDTQYF. The CDR3 DNA reads TGTGCCAGCAGCGCCCGCATAGATACGCAGTATTTT.

The chain recombines TRBV5-4 with TRBJ2-7; no definite D call. Germline loops: CDR1 SGHNT, CDR2 YYREEE (reference sequence). This CDR3 has 14 amino acids. Trimming pared 0 bases from V and 7 bases from J, leaving 14 bases between. The CDR3 nucleotides are TGTGCCAGCAGCTTGGATTTGGGGAAGGAGGAGCAGTACTTC. Encoded protein: CASSLDLGKEEQYF.

The chain employs TRBV14 and TRBJ1-1; possible D gene TRBD1, 5 bases. The CDR3 loop spans 13 amino acids. The V and J ends lost 5 bases and 7 bases respectively, with 14 bases between them. Germline lookup yields CDR1 SGHDN and CDR2 FVKESK. This CDR3 is CASSFLGGVEAFF. CDR3 bases: TGTGCCAGCAGCTTCCTCGGGGGGGTTGAAGCTTTCTTT.

The chain employs TRBV9 and TRBJ2-5, with 13 bases aligning to TRBD2. There are 18 residues in the CDR3. With 3 bases clipped from V and 3 bases from J, the junction kept 11 bases outside the gene matches. CDR1 and CDR2 from the germline V gene are SGDLS and YYNGEE. The CDR3 region is CASSARGPGTSGKETQYF. The CDR3 coding sequence is TGTGCCAGCAGCGCCAGAGGCCCCGGGACTAGCGGGAAAGAGACCCAGTACTTC.

This sequence joins TRBV7-9 and TRBJ2-1, with 8 bases lining up with TRBD1. CDR3 length: 15 residues. The junction had 7 bases not matched to a gene; V was cut back by 5 bases and J by 4 bases. The germline gives CDR1 SEHNR, CDR2 FQNEAQ (reference sequence). The CDR3 coding sequence is TGTGCCAGCAGCCTGGGGGACAGGCCGTACAATGAGCAGTTCTTC. Amino acid sequence: CASSLGDRPYNEQFF.

This chain connects TRBV28 to TRBJ2-7; D might be TRBD1 or TRBD2, each matching 6 bases. Germline values: CDR1 MDHEN, CDR2 SYDVKM. CDR3 length: 15 residues. The germline V and J ends were trimmed by 5 bases and 0 bases, with 14 bases remaining between them. CDR3 bases: TGTGCCAGCAGTAAGCTCTGGGGGGCCTCCTACGAGCAGTACTTC. Its protein is CASSKLWGASYEQYF.

The chain couples TRBV5-1 to TRBJ2-1; D is unclear. The CDR3 has 17 amino acids. The germline V and J ends were trimmed by 2 bases and 1 base, with 16 bases remaining between them. Germline CDR1 is SGHRS and CDR2 is YFSETQ. This chain's CDR3 is CASSFNPGAASYNEQFF. CDR3 bases: TGCGCCAGCAGCTTCAATCCAGGAGCAGCGTCCTACAATGAGCAGTTCTTC. The variable domain in full, completed from reference TRBV5-1 and TRBJ2-1, reads KAGVTQTPRYLIKTRGQQVTLSCSPISGHRSVSWYQQTPGQGLQFLFEYFSETQRNKGNFPGRFSGRQFSNSRSEMNVSTLELGDSALYLCASSFNPGAASYNEQFFGPGTRLTVL.

CDR3 protein: CASSRRLGNNEQFF. Here the CDR3 DNA reads TGTGCCAGCAGCCGTAGGCTGGGAAACAATGAGCAGTTCTTC. The rearrangement joins TRBV5-4 to TRBJ2-1; no definite D call. The CDR3 is 14 amino acids. The germline V gene has CDR1 SGHNT and CDR2 YYREEE (reference sequence). V was pared by 4 bases and J by 5 bases, with 13 bases between.

The gene calls are TRBV4-3 and TRBJ2-5; D perhaps matches TRBD1 (6 bases). The J call is doubtful: the DNA matches TRBJ2-7 better. CDR3 length: 16 residues. Germline V gene sequence: CDR1 LGHNA, CDR2 YSLEER. The CDR3 here is CASSQGGGNRADEQYF. CDR3 DNA: TGCGCCAGCAGCCAAGGAGGGGGAAACAGGGCCGACGAGCAGTACTTC.

A remark on this clone: This may arise from a read error, as a much more abundant clone is one base away. This sequence joins TRBV28 and TRBJ2-7, with 9 bases aligning to TRBD2. The CDR3 is made up of 15 amino acids. The germline CDR1 and CDR2 sequences are MDHEN and SYDVKM. This CDR3 reads CVSCPSSGTPYEQYF. CDR3 nucleotides: TGTGTCAGCTGCCCCTCTAGCGGGACCCCCTACGAGCAGTACTTC.

The genes are TRBV4-1 and TRBJ2-3; 10 bases fit TRBD2. CDR3 length: 17 amino acids. Germline V gene data show CDR1 as MGHRA and CDR2 as YSYEKL. V shed 1 base and J 4 bases; nucleotides not matched to a gene: 8. For the CDR3, the DNA is TGCGCCAGCAGCCAAGTATCTAGCGGGAGTTGGGCAGATACGCAGTATTTT. This translates into CASSQVSSGSWADTQYF.

The CDR3 sequence: CASSVELGEKLFF. As DNA, the CDR3 is TGTGCCAGCAGCGTAGAGTTGGGTGAAAAACTGTTTTTT. The chain employs TRBV9 and TRBJ1-4; D remains ambiguous. Germline CDR1 SGDLS, CDR2 YYNGEE. The CDR3 spans 13 residues. Trimming shortened V by 0 bases and J by 7 bases, and 7 bases separated the two germline ends.

On this clone: This sample also contains other DNA sequences that code for the same CDR3. The rearrangement uses TRBV19 and TRBJ2-5; 7 nucleotides align to TRBD1. Losses at the gene ends were 5 bases for V and 2 bases for J; bases not matched to a gene: 2. There are 13 residues in the CDR3. Germline V lookup: CDR1 LNHDA, CDR2 SQIVND (reference sequence). CDR3 residues: CASSGTAQETQYF. For the CDR3, the DNA is TGTGCCAGTAGTGGGACAGCTCAAGAGACCCAGTACTTC.

V is TRBV30 and J is TRBJ2-5, with TRBD2 matching over 11 bases. Germline V lookup: CDR1 GTSNPN, CDR2 SVGIG (reference sequence). V was pared by 4 bases and J by 5 bases, with 6 bases of the junction left unmatched. The CDR3 is 14 amino acids. CDR3 in amino acids: CAWTVIAGGETQYF. The CDR3 coding sequence is TGTGCCTGGACGGTCATAGCGGGAGGGGAGACCCAGTACTTC.

This CDR3 reads CATKPRVSTEQYF. Written as DNA, the CDR3 is TGTGCCACCAAACCGCGAGTTTCGACCGAGCAGTACTTC. The V and J genes are TRBV10-3 and TRBJ2-7; D uncertain. Germline V lookup: CDR1 ENHRY, CDR2 SYGVKD. This CDR3 region has 13 residues. V was pared by 10 bases and J by 6 bases, with 19 bases between.

For this clone: This probably arose from a read error, given a far larger clone one base away. This sequence joins TRBV6-4 and TRBJ2-6; D possibly corresponds to TRBD1 (7 bases). CDR1 and CDR2 (germline): MRHNA, SNTAGT. The CDR3 runs 18 residues. Trimming shortened V by 8 bases and J by 0 bases, and 20 bases separated the two germline ends. The CDR3 loop reads CASGGAAGGGSGANVLTF. CDR3 DNA sequence: TGTGCCAGCGGTGGGGCGGCAGGGGGAGGCTCTGGGGCCAACGTCCTGACTTTC.

The chain uses TRBV2 and TRBJ2-7; D might be TRBD1 (6 bases). V was clipped by 3 bases and J by 7 bases, with 22 bases between them. Looked up from germline, CDR1 is SNHLY and CDR2 is FYNNEI. There are 16 residues in the CDR3. CDR3 in amino acids: CASSEVGRGTLREQYF. CDR3 bases: TGTGCCAGCAGTGAGGTAGGAAGGGGGACCCTCAGAGAGCAGTACTTC. The full variable domain, completed using reference TRBV2 and TRBJ2-7, is EPEVTQTPSHQVTQMGQEVILRCVPISNHLYFYWYRQILGQKVEFLVSFYNNEISEKSEIFDDQFSVERPDGSNFTLKIRSTKLEDSAMYFCASSEVGRGTLREQYFGPGTRLTVT.

This clone appeared a few times. The chain employs TRBV7-6 and TRBJ1-1; D gene unclear. Germline assignment: CDR1 SGHVS and CDR2 FNYEAQ. The germline V and J ends were trimmed by 5 bases and 2 bases, with 9 bases remaining between them. The CDR3 totals 13 residues. CDR3 nucleotide sequence: TGTGCCAGCAGCCCTCGACATAACACTGAAGCTTTCTTT. It is translated as CASSPRHNTEAFF.

J is TRBJ2-1 and V is TRBV7-3; D uncertain. Germline assignment: CDR1 SGHTA and CDR2 FQGTGA. This CDR3 is 13 amino acids long. V was shortened by 5 bases and J by 5 bases, with 10 bases between the two germline ends. CDR3 DNA sequence: TGTGCCAGCAGCCAAAGACTTAACAATGAGCAGTTCTTC. Its protein is CASSQRLNNEQFF.

On this clone itself: Given a far larger clone just one base away, this is likely a sequencing read error. The rearrangement uses TRBV4-3 and TRBJ1-3; D remains ambiguous. The CDR3 totals 15 residues. V dropped 2 bases and J dropped 3 bases, with 11 bases sitting between them. Germline assignment: CDR1 LGHNA and CDR2 YSLEER. This chain's CDR3 is CASSQSSLSGNTIYF. CDR3 DNA sequence: TGCGCCAGCAGCCAATCCAGCCTTAGTGGAAACACCATATATTTT.

On this clone: A read error is likely here: a far larger clone is one base away. Other DNA sequences in this specimen translate into the identical CDR3. The rearrangement links TRBV9 to TRBJ1-2; TRBD1 agrees at 7 bases. This CDR3 spans 15 amino acids. Germline loops: CDR1 SGDLS, CDR2 YYNGEE. CDR3 protein: CASSPTTGSNYGYTF. CDR3 in DNA: TGTGCCAGCAGCCCAACGACAGGGAGTAACTACGGCTACACCTTC.

The sample holds one count of this clone. In DNA form, the CDR3 reads TGTGCCAGCTCACCCGATGCAGCGAACACTGAAGCTTTCTTT. Protein: CASSPDAANTEAFF. This rearrangement joins TRBV18 to TRBJ1-1, with unresolved D. The ends were cut back, 3 bases at V and 1 base at J, with 9 bases in the middle. The CDR3 is 14 residues long. Germline CDR1 reads KGHSH; CDR2 reads LQKENI.

The chain uses TRBV5-1 and TRBJ1-4; D is unclear. Per the germline V gene, CDR1 is SGHRS and CDR2 is YFSETQ. Trimming pared 1 base from V and 8 bases from J, leaving 12 bases between. The CDR3 extends over 14 amino acids. The CDR3 DNA follows: TGCGCCAGCAGCTTGTCCGGGAGCCGGGAAAAACTGTTTTTT. This encodes CASSLSGSREKLFF.